This T cell receptor (beta chain) was captured by sequencing in a study of tumor-infiltrating lymphocytes in oesophageal squamous cell carcinoma. A single record per CDR3 protein comes from TCRdb applying MiXCR to the PCR reads. This sample has over 10,000 distinct CDR3 sequences, with around 56% found just once. The CDR3 totals 14 residues. In germline, CDR1 is SGHTA, CDR2 FQGNSA. Trimming left V 6 bases short and J 4 bases short, with 15 bases between. This receptor was taken from a female donor with esophageal squamous cell carcinoma. V and J are TRBV7-2 and TRBJ2-5, with D unresolved. Material for sequencing was esophageal tumor tissue. For the CDR3, the DNA is TGTGCCAGCAGACACCGAGATTGGGGAGAGACCCAGTACTTC. As protein: CASRHRDWGETQYF.